A single sample gave rise to the 27 T cell receptor beta chains below, sequenced in a study of Ad26.COV2.S vaccination and SARS-CoV-2 variants. Generated by immunoSEQ multiplex PCR, the TCRdb table keeps only in-frame clones and is missing some. This table holds about 400,000 clones, over 75% found once. Treatment indicated: some 20 received Ad26.COV2.S at low or high dose, single or two shots; several received placebo; per-sample allocation not given. The investigators took samples on day 63 after the first vaccine or placebo injection. The source material was peripheral blood, sampled in a trial of Ad26.COV2.S vaccine versus placebo. The receptors originated from a person aged 18-60 years who received the Ad26.COV2.S COVID-19 vaccine or a placebo.

The chain joins TRBV15 to TRBJ2-7, with 7 bases lining up with TRBD1. Per germline, CDR1 LNHNV and CDR2 YYDKDF (reference sequence). CDR3 size: 14 residues. V lost 4 bases and J lost 7; bases outside the gene matches: 10. The chain's CDR3 is CATSTWQGVREQYF. The CDR3 nucleotides read TGTGCCACCAGCACGTGGCAGGGGGTTAGGGAGCAGTACTTC.

This chain links TRBV6-1 with TRBJ1-6; unclear D gene. Trimming shortened V by 1 base and J by 1 base, and 11 bases separated the two germline ends. CDR3 length: 17 amino acids. In germline, CDR1 is MNHNS, CDR2 SASEGT. As DNA, the CDR3 is TGTGCCAGCAGTGAAGGGATGAGTAATTCCTATAATTCACCCCTCCACTTT. Its translation is CASSEGMSNSYNSPLHF.

The rearrangement joins TRBV21-1 to TRBJ2-1; TRBD2, as called in the table, went unchecked against the DNA. TRBV21-1 has pseudogene status. The CDR3 extends over 14 amino acids. CDR3 sequence (DNA): TGTGCCACGGGTCCCAGCGGGAAGTACAATGAGCAGTTCTTC. Translating gives CATGPSGKYNEQFF.

The chain employs TRBV7-2 and TRBJ2-3; 11 bases are shared with TRBD2. The V gene end was trimmed by 4 bases and the J gene end by 0 bases; junction bases not matched to a gene: 3. This CDR3 has 16 residues. Per germline, CDR1 SGHTA and CDR2 FQGNSA. The CDR3 bases are TGTGCCAGCAGCTCCGGACTAGCGGGTAGCACAGATACGCAGTATTTT. It specifies CASSSGLAGSTDTQYF.

The chain employs TRBV6-5 and TRBJ1-2, with 7 bases that match TRBD1. CDR1 and CDR2 (germline): MNHEY, SVGAGI. Unmatched junction bases numbered 9, after V lost 6 bases and J lost 8 bases. The CDR3 is 13 residues long. CDR3 protein: CASSSGTVDGYTF. In DNA form, the CDR3 reads TGTGCCAGCAGCTCCGGGACAGTCGACGGCTACACCTTC.

The chain employs TRBV7-2 and TRBJ2-7, with 10 bases that match TRBD2. In germline, CDR1 is SGHTA, CDR2 FQGNSA. This CDR3 is 17 amino acids long. Trimming removed 0 bases from V and 4 bases from J; junction bases left unmatched: 9. CDR3 loop: CASSLADLAGGRYEQYF. DNA of the CDR3: TGTGCCAGCAGCTTAGCGGACTTAGCGGGAGGAAGGTACGAGCAGTACTTC.

This chain connects TRBV9 to TRBJ1-1; 8 nucleotides match TRBD1. CDR1 SGDLS and CDR2 YYNGEE come from the germline V gene. CDR3 length: 15 residues. Trimming cost V 0 bases and J 5 bases; bases outside gene matches: 6. CDR3 residues: CASSVGQGAETEAFF. The CDR3 bases are TGTGCCAGCAGCGTAGGGCAGGGGGCTGAAACTGAAGCTTTCTTT.

Written as DNA, the CDR3 is TGTGCCAGCAGCACCTACAGGGGGCGGTGCAAACAGGCCGGGGAGCTGTTTTTT. Translating gives CASSTYRGRCKQAGELFF. The chain has TRBV21-1 and TRBJ2-2; the table's D call of TRBD1 was not tested on the DNA. TRBV21-1 is termed a pseudogene. The CDR3 loop spans 18 amino acids.

The chain combines TRBV24-1 with TRBJ2-2; D might be TRBD2 (5 bases). Trimming cost V 8 bases and J 11 bases, with 14 bases left between them. CDR1 and CDR2 (germline): KGHDR, SFDVKD. The CDR3 is made up of 12 amino acids. This CDR3 reads CATKSNRGELFF. The DNA for the CDR3 is TGTGCCACCAAAAGTAACCGGGGAGAGCTGTTTTTT.

The chain links TRBV5-1 to TRBJ2-7; D is possibly TRBD2 (5 bases). Germline V lookup: CDR1 SGHRS, CDR2 YFSETQ. V was shortened by 0 bases and J by 5 bases, with 9 bases between the two germline ends. The CDR3 totals 13 residues. The CDR3 reads CASSLEASNEQYF. CDR3 bases: TGCGCCAGCAGCTTGGAGGCTAGCAACGAGCAGTACTTC. Full variable domain (missing parts from reference TRBV5-1 and TRBJ2-7): KAGVTQTPRYLIKTRGQQVTLSCSPISGHRSVSWYQQTPGQGLQFLFEYFSETQRNKGNFPGRFSGRQFSNSRSEMNVSTLELGDSALYLCASSLEASNEQYFGPGTRLTVT.

The chain carries TRBV7-9 and TRBJ2-1; D is unresolved. The V gene's germline CDR1 is SEHNR and CDR2 FQNEAQ (reference sequence). V was trimmed by 5 bases and J by 9 bases, leaving 14 bases between them. The CDR3 contains 13 residues. The CDR3 region has the DNA TGTGCCAGCAGCCCACTAAGCGCCGGTGAGCAGTTCTTC. Amino acid sequence: CASSPLSAGEQFF. The variable domain in full, completed from reference TRBV7-9 and TRBJ2-1, reads DTGVSQNPRHKITKRGQNVTFRCDPISEHNRLYWYRQTLGQGPEFLTYFQNEAQLEKSRLLSDRFSAERPKGSFSTLEIQRTEQGDSAMYLCASSPLSAGEQFFGPGTRLTVL.

The CDR3 spells CASKRENSYNEQFF. CDR3 sequence (DNA): TGTGCCAGCAAGAGGGAGAACTCCTACAATGAGCAGTTCTTC. The rearrangement joins TRBV6-4 to TRBJ2-1, with D perhaps matching TRBD2 (5 bases). Germline lookup yields CDR1 MRHNA and CDR2 SNTAGT. V shed 7 bases and J shed 0 bases, with 10 bases lying between them. This CDR3 has 14 residues.

The chain carries TRBV5-5 and TRBJ1-2, with D possibly matching TRBD1 (5 bases). The CDR3 loop spans 13 amino acids. CDR1 and CDR2 (germline): SGHKS, YYEKEE (reference sequence). V lost 5 bases, J lost 0 bases, and 8 bases lay in between. This CDR3 reads CASSPDTNYGYTF. The CDR3 DNA reads TGTGCCAGCAGTCCGGACACTAACTATGGCTACACCTTC.

The chain combines TRBV15 with TRBJ1-1; D is uncertain. Per germline, CDR1 LNHNV and CDR2 YYDKDF (reference sequence). V was pared by 1 base and J by 0 bases, with 9 bases between. This CDR3 is 15 amino acids long. CDR3 residues: CATSRVRALNTEAFF. The DNA of the CDR3 is TGTGCCACCAGCAGAGTACGGGCCTTGAACACTGAAGCTTTCTTT.

CDR3 in amino acids: CSVERDIYNEQFF. DNA for the CDR3: TGCAGCGTTGAACGGGACATCTACAATGAGCAGTTCTTC. This chain connects TRBV29-1 to TRBJ2-1; the D gene is possibly TRBD1 (6 bases). CDR1 and CDR2 from the germline V gene are SQVTM and ANQGSEA. This CDR3 spans 13 amino acids. V was pared by 2 bases and J by 3 bases, with 8 bases between.

The rearrangement uses TRBV5-4 and TRBJ2-2, with TRBD1 matching 9 bases. The J segment lost 6 bases and the V segment lost 3 bases, leaving 6 bases of the junction unmatched. CDR1 SGHNT and CDR2 YYREEE come from the germline V gene (reference sequence). The CDR3 is 15 residues long. The CDR3 sequence: CASSSARTGAGELFF. The CDR3 coding sequence is TGTGCCAGCAGCTCAGCCCGGACAGGGGCCGGGGAGCTGTTTTTT.

The chain employs TRBV5-1 and TRBJ2-1; 8 bases fit TRBD1. The CDR3 has 14 residues. Germline CDR1 and CDR2: SGHRS and YFSETQ. Trimming cost V 4 bases and J 4 bases; bases outside gene matches: 4. The CDR3 DNA reads as TGCGCCAGCAGCATAGACAGGGGATACAATGAGCAGTTCTTC. The encoded protein is CASSIDRGYNEQFF.

The chain has TRBV4-1 and TRBJ2-1; a weak D match, TRBD2 (5 bases). Germline loops: CDR1 MGHRA, CDR2 YSYEKL. V was cut by 2 bases and J by 8 bases, with 16 bases left in between. The CDR3 consists of 15 residues. The CDR3 DNA reads TGCGCCAGCAGCCAATACGGACTTACCCGCGATGAGCAGTTCTTC. It translates to CASSQYGLTRDEQFF.

Only one count was recorded for this clone. V is TRBV5-1 and J is TRBJ1-4; tentative D call: TRBD1 (5 bases). This CDR3 is 16 amino acids long. V was clipped by 0 bases and J by 2 bases, with 11 bases between them. CDR1 and CDR2 (germline): SGHRS, YFSETQ. CDR3 nucleotide sequence: TGCGCCAGCAGCTTGGGGGTAGGGGTGACTAATGAAAAACTGTTTTTT. Its protein is CASSLGVGVTNEKLFF.

J is TRBJ1-1 and V is TRBV5-4; 7 bases are shared with TRBD1. V was clipped by 4 bases and J by 0 bases; unmatched bases: 9. The CDR3 covers 16 residues. The germline CDR1 and CDR2 sequences are SGHNT and YYREEE (reference sequence). CDR3 DNA: TGTGCCAGCAGCCTGGATCCAGGGGGAGTGAACACTGAAGCTTTCTTT. It yields the protein CASSLDPGGVNTEAFF.

Only a few counts were recorded for this clone. This chain joins TRBV6-2 or TRBV6-3 and TRBJ1-1, with 7 bases fitting TRBD1. The CDR3 runs 13 residues. Germline V gives CDR1 MNHEY, CDR2 SVGEGT. Trimming at V came to 5 bases and at J to 4 bases, leaving 4 bases not matched to a gene. The chain's CDR3 is CASSTGVGTEAFF. CDR3 in DNA: TGTGCCAGCAGTACAGGGGTGGGCACTGAAGCTTTCTTT.

This clone was detected a few times. The CDR3 protein is CASSDRGQLFF. The CDR3 nucleotides are TGTGCCAGCAGCGACAGGGGACAACTGTTTTTT. The chain couples TRBV6-5 to TRBJ1-4, with 8 bases identical to TRBD1. Looked up from germline, CDR1 is MNHEY and CDR2 is SVGAGI. There are 11 residues in the CDR3. The J segment lost 12 bases and the V segment lost 6 bases, leaving 3 bases of the junction unmatched.

CDR3 region: CASSPATVLGEQFF. CDR3 DNA sequence: TGTGCCAGCAGCCCCGCGACAGTTCTAGGTGAGCAGTTCTTC. V usage is TRBV3-1 (or the pseudogene TRBV3-2) and J usage is TRBJ2-1, with D perhaps TRBD1 (5 bases). Germline V lookup: CDR1 LGHDT, CDR2 YNNKEL (reference sequence). V dropped 4 bases and J dropped 9 bases, with 16 bases sitting between them. This CDR3 is 14 amino acids long.

V is TRBV2 and J is TRBJ2-2; possible D gene TRBD2, 6 bases. Germline V CDR1 and CDR2: SNHLY, FYNNEI. V lost 5 bases and J 4 bases, leaving 14 bases between the germline ends. CDR3 size: 15 residues. CDR3 sequence reads: CASSLLAPSTGELFF. The CDR3 nucleotides are TGTGCCAGCAGTTTACTAGCCCCGAGCACCGGGGAGCTGTTTTTT.

The gene calls are TRBV2 and TRBJ2-3; 7 nucleotides align to TRBD2. Unmatched junction bases numbered 8, after V lost 7 bases and J lost 4 bases. This CDR3 is 14 amino acids long. The germline gives CDR1 SNHLY, CDR2 FYNNEI. The CDR3 bases are TGTGCCAGCAAGGATGGCGGGAGACCAGATACGCAGTATTTT. Protein sequence: CASKDGGRPDTQYF.

CDR3 in amino acids: CASSSIRDRVFPGELFF. Written as DNA, the CDR3 is TGTGCCAGCAGTTCAATTCGGGACAGGGTTTTTCCCGGGGAGCTGTTTTTT. The chain links TRBV28 to TRBJ2-2; 9 nucleotides line up with TRBD1. The junction had 12 bases not matched to a gene; V was cut back by 4 bases and J by 6 bases. The CDR3 is 17 amino acids. The germline gives CDR1 MDHEN, CDR2 SYDVKM. The entire variable domain, with the rest obtained from reference TRBV28 and TRBJ2-2, is as follows: DVKVTQSSRYLVKRTGEKVFLECVQDMDHENMFWYRQDPGLGLRLIYFSYDVKMKEKGDIPEGYSVSREKKERFSLILESASTNQTSMYLCASSSIRDRVFPGELFFGEGSRLTVL.

V is TRBV5-6 and J is TRBJ2-2, with D unclear. This CDR3 is 14 amino acids long. Germline V CDR1 and CDR2: SGHDT, YYEEEE. Deletions cut 2 bases from V and 3 bases from J, with 8 bases between. CDR3 nucleotides: TGTGCCAGCAGCTTTGTCTTCTACACCGGGGAGCTGTTTTTT. Translated, it gives CASSFVFYTGELFF.